This entry concerns a single T cell receptor (beta chain). The entry originates in a study of blood T cells in healthy people across ages. Primers used in a second PCR of about 6 to 11 cycles were a sample-barcoded 5' primer and a J-beta primer mix. TCRdb called the 5' RACE reads again in MiXCR, with one record for every CDR3 protein. Of 1.5 million to 2 million distinct CDR3 sequences in the sample, about 50% are singletons; the top ten hold approximately 2.1%. The CDR3 is 10 residues long. The V gene lost 2 bases and the J gene lost 9 bases, with 5 bases spanning the gap. Looked up from germline, CDR1 is DFQATT and CDR2 is SNEGSKA (reference sequence).

This receptor was taken from a woman between 40 and 50 years old in good health. The chain links TRBV20-1 to TRBJ2-1; the D is unclear. Sequenced sample: blood. CDR3 region: CSARSLEQFF. CDR3 sequence (DNA): TGCAGTGCTAGATCCCTTGAGCAGTTCTTC.